This TCR beta chain was sequenced during a study of control samples from healthy donors and cancer patients. Sequencing was performed with immunoSEQ multiplex PCR; in TCRdb, only in-frame clones are kept and a portion is missing. Among about 180,000 clones listed, around nine tenths were seen once. Trimming stripped 7 bases from V and 6 bases from J, with 16 bases between. There are 13 residues in the CDR3. The germline CDR1 and CDR2 sequences are SQVTM and ANQGSEA. The sample comprised blood. The receptor was isolated from a man aged 25-40 years in good health. V usage is TRBV29-1 and J usage is TRBJ2-1; weak D call: TRBD2 (5 bases). The CDR3 coding sequence is TGCAGCGGCCGACTAACGGGGTTCAATGAGCAGTTCTTC. Protein sequence: CSGRLTGFNEQFF.